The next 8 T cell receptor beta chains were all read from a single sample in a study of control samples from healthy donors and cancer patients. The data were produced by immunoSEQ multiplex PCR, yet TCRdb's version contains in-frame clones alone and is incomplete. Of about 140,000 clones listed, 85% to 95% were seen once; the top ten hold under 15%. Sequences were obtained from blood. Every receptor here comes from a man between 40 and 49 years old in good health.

CDR3 nucleotide sequence: TGTGCCACCACGGGGGGGAAAAACATTCAGTACTTC. Translation: CATTGGKNIQYF. The V and J genes are TRBV15 and TRBJ2-4; 8 bases are a match to TRBD2. V dropped 7 bases and J dropped 4; count of bases not matched to a gene: 0. CDR1 LNHNV and CDR2 YYDKDF come from the germline V gene (reference sequence). The CDR3 covers 12 residues.

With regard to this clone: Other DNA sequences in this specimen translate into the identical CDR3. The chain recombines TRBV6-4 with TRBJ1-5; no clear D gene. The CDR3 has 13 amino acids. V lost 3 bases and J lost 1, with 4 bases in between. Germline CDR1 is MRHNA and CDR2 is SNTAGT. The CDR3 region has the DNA TGTGCCAGCAGTGAGGGAAGCAATCAGCCCCAGCATTTT. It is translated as CASSEGSNQPQHF.

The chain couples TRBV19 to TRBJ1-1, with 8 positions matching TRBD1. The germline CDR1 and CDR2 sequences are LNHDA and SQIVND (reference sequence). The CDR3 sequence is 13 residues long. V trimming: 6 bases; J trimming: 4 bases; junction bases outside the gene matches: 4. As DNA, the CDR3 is TGTGCCAGTAGCCCAGGGGGCGGCACTGAAGCTTTCTTT. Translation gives CASSPGGGTEAFF.

The CDR3 region has the DNA TGCGCCAGCAGTGAATGGGCCGAAGGGAATCAGCCCCAGCATTTT. Translation: CASSEWAEGNQPQHF. The chain carries TRBV10-2 and TRBJ1-5; no reliable D call. The germline V gene encodes CDR1 WSHSY and CDR2 SAAADI. The CDR3 covers 15 residues. Trimming removed 3 bases from V and 4 bases from J, with 13 bases in between.

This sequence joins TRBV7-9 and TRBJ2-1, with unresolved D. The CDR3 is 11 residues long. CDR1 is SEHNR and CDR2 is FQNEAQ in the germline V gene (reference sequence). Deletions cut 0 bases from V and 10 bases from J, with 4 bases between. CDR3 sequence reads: CASSLAREQFF. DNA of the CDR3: TGTGCCAGCAGCTTAGCGAGAGAGCAGTTCTTC.

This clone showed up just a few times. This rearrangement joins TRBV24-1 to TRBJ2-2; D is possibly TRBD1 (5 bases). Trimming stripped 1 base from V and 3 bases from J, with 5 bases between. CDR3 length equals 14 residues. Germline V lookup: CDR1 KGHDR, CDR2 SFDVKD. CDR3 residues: CATSDFRDTGELFF. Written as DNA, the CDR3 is TGTGCCACCAGTGATTTCAGGGACACCGGGGAGCTGTTTTTT.

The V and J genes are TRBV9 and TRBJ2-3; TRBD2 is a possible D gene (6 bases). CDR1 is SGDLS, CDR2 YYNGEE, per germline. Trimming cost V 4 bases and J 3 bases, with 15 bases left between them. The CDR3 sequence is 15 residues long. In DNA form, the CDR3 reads TGTGCCAGCAGCCTTAGCGGCCCGGGGACAGATACGCAGTATTTT. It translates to CASSLSGPGTDTQYF. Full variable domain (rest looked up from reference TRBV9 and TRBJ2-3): DSGVTQTPKHLITATGQRVTLRCSPRSGDLSVYWYQQSLDQGLQFLIQYYNGEERAKGNILERFSAQQFPDLHSELNLSSLELGDSALYFCASSLSGPGTDTQYFGPGTRLTVL.

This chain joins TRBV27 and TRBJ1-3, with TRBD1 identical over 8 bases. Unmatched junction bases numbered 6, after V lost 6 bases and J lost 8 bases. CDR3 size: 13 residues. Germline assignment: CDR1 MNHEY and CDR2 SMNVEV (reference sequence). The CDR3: CASSPGQGYTIYF. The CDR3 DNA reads TGTGCCAGCAGCCCTGGACAGGGCTACACCATATATTTT.